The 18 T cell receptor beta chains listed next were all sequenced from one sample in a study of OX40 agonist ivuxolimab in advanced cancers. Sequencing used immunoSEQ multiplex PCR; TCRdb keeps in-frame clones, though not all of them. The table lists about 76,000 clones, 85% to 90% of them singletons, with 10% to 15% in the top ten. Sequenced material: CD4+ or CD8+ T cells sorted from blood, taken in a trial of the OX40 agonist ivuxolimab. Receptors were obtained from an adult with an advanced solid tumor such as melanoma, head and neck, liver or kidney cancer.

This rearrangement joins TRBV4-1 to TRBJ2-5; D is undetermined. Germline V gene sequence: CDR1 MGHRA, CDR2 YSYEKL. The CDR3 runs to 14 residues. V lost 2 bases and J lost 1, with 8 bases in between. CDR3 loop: CASSQINSQETQYF. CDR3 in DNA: TGCGCCAGCAGCCAAATTAACAGCCAAGAGACCCAGTACTTC.

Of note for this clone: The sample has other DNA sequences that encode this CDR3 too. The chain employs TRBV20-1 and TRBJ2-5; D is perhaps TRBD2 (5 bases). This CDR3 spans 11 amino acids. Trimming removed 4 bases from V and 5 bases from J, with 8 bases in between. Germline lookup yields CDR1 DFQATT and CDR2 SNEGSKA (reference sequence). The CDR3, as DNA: TGCAGTGCTACTAGAGGGGAGACCCAGTACTTC. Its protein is CSATRGETQYF.

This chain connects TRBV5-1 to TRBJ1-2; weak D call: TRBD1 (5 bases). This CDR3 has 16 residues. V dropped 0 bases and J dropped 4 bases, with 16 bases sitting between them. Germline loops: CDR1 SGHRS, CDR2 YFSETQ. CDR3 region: CASSLVGQGSPYGYTF. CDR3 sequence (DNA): TGCGCCAGCAGCTTGGTGGGGCAGGGAAGTCCCTATGGCTACACCTTC.

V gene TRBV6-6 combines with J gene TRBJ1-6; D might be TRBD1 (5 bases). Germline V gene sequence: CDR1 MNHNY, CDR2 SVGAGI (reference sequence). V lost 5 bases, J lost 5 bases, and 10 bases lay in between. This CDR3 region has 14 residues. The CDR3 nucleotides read TGTGCCAGCAGTCGCAGGGCAGATAATTCACCCCTCCACTTT. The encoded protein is CASSRRADNSPLHF.

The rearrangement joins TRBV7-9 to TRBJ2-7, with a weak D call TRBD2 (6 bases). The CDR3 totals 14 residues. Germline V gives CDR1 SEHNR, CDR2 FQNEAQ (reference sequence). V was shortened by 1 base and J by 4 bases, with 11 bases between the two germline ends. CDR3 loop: CASSLGLVPYEQYF. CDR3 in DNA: TGTGCCAGCAGCTTAGGACTAGTCCCTTACGAGCAGTACTTC.

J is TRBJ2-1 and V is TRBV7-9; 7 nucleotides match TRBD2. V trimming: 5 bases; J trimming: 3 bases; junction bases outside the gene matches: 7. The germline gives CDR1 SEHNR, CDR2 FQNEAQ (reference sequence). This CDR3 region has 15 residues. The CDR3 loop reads CASSRAGKIYNEQFF. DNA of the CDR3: TGTGCCAGCAGCCGAGCGGGAAAGATCTACAATGAGCAGTTCTTC.

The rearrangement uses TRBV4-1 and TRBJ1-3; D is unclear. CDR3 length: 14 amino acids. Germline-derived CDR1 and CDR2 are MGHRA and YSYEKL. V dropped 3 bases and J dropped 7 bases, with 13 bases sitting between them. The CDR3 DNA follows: TGCGCCAGCAGCCAGAAGTGGGGTAGCAACACCATATATTTT. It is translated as CASSQKWGSNTIYF.

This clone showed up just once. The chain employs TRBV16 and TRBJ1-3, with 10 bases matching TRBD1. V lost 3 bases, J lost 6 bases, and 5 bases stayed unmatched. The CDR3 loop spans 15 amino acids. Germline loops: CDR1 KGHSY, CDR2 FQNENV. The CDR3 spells CASSHPGTGENTIYF. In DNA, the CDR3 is TGTGCCAGCAGCCACCCCGGGACAGGGGAAAACACCATATATTTT.

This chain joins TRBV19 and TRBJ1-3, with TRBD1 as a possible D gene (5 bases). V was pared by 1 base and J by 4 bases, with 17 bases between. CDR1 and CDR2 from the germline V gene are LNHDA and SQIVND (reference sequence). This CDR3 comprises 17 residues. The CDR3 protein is CASSIGPGKPGGNTIYF. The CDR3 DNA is TGTGCCAGTAGTATAGGGCCAGGGAAACCGGGAGGAAACACCATATATTTT.

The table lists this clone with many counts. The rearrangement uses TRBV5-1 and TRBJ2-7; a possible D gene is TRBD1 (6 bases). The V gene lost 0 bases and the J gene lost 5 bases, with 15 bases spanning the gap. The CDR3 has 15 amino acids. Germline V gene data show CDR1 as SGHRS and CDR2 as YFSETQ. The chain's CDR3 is CASSLEDRPEDEQYF. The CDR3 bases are TGCGCCAGCAGCTTGGAAGACAGGCCGGAGGACGAGCAGTACTTC.

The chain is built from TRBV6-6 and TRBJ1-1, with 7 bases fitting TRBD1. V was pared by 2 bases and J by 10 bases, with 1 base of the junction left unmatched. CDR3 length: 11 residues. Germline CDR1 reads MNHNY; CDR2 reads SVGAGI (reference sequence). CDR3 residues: CASSYAGGAFF. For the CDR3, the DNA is TGTGCCAGCAGTTACGCAGGGGGAGCTTTCTTT.

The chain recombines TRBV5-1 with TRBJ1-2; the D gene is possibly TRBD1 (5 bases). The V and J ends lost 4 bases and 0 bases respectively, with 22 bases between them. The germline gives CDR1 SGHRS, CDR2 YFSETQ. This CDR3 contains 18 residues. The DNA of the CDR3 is TGCGCCAGCAGCCTAGTAATTACAGGCTGGGGGACTAACTATGGCTACACCTTC. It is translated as CASSLVITGWGTNYGYTF.

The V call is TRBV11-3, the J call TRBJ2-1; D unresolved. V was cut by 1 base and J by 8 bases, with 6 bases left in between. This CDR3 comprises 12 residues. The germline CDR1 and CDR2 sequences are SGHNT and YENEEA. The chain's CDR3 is CASSLASHEQFF. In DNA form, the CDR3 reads TGTGCCAGCAGCTTAGCCTCCCATGAGCAGTTCTTC.

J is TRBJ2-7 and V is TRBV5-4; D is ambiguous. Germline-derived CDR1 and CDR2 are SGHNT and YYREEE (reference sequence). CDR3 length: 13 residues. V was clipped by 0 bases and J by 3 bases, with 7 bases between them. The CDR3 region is CASSLGLDYEQYF. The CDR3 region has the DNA TGTGCCAGCAGCTTGGGGCTCGACTACGAGCAGTACTTC.

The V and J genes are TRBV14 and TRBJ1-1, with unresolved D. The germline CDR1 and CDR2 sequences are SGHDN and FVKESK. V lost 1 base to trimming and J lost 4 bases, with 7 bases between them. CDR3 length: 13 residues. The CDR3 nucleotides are TGTGCCAGCAGCCAAGCCCAGGTCACTGAAGCTTTCTTT. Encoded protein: CASSQAQVTEAFF.

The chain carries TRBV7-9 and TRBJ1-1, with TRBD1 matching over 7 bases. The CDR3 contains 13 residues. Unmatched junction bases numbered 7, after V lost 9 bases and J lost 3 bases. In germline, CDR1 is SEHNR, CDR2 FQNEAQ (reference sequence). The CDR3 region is CASYRGRDTEAFF. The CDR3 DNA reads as TGTGCCAGTTACAGGGGTCGGGACACTGAAGCTTTCTTT.

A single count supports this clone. The CDR3 DNA follows: TGCAGCGCATCCGGGACACTATCGCCTAACACTGAAGCTTTCTTT. Encoded protein: CSASGTLSPNTEAFF. The chain is built from TRBV29-1 and TRBJ1-1; D possibly corresponds to TRBD1 (6 bases). Germline CDR1 reads SQVTM; CDR2 reads ANQGSEA. V was clipped by 7 bases and J by 2 bases, with 20 bases between them. The CDR3 is 15 residues long.

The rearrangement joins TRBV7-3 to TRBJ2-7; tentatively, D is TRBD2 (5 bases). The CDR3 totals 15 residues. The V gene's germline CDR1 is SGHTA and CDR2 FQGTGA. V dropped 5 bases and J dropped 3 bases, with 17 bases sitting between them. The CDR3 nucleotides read TGTGCCAGCAGCCCGAACCCACGGGGTTTCTACGAGCAGTACTTC. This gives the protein CASSPNPRGFYEQYF.